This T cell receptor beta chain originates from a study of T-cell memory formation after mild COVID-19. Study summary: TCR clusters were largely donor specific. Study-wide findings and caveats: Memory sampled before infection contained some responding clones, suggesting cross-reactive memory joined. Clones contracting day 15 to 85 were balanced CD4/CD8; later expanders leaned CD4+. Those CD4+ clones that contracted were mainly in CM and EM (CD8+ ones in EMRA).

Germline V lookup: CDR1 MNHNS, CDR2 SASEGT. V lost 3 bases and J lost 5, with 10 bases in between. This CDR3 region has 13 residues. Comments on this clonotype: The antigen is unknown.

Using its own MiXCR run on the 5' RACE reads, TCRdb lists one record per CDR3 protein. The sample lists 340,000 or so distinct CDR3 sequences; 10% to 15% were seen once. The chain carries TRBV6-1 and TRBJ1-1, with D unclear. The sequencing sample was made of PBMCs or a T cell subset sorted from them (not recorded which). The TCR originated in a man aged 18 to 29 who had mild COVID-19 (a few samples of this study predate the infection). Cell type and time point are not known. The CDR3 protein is CASSDRGGTEAFF. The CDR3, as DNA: TGTGCCAGCAGTGATCGGGGTGGAACTGAAGCTTTCTTT.